Each of the 8 T cell receptor beta chains below was sequenced from the same sample in a study of shared clonotypes between healthy human individuals. Assay: immunoSEQ multiplex PCR; the TCRdb copy retains only in-frame clones and omits some. The data hold about 480,000 clones, with approximately 79% observed a single time. The specimen sequenced was PBMCs. These receptors all stem from a woman between 40 and 55 years old in good health. Some clones in this sample may be carry-over from other donors' samples.

This clone has a handful of counts. A far more abundant clone sits one base away, making this likely a read error. Different DNA sequences within this sample yield the same CDR3. The chain carries TRBV10-1 and TRBJ2-1, with D tentatively TRBD1 or TRBD2 (6 bases each). This CDR3 has 13 residues. Germline values: CDR1 WNHNN, CDR2 SYGVQD (reference sequence). Here the CDR3 reads CASSEGGYNEQFF. As DNA, the CDR3 is TGTGCCAGCAGTGAAGGGGGGTACAATGAGCAGTTCTTC.

The chain uses TRBV7-3 and TRBJ1-1; D gene uncertain. The CDR3 spans 15 residues. Germline lookup yields CDR1 SGHTA and CDR2 FQGTGA. Trimming pared 5 bases from V and 0 bases from J, leaving 13 bases between. The CDR3, as DNA: TGTGCCAGCAGCGTCGATGGAGCAATGAACACTGAAGCTTTCTTT. The encoded protein is CASSVDGAMNTEAFF.

The chain recombines TRBV27 with TRBJ2-5; 10 nucleotides match TRBD2. Germline lookup yields CDR1 MNHEY and CDR2 SMNVEV (reference sequence). J gave up 3 bases and V 6 bases, and 7 bases lay outside the gene matches. The CDR3 length is 15 residues. The CDR3 sequence is CASRPAGGPKETQYF. The CDR3 DNA sequence: TGTGCCAGCAGACCAGCGGGAGGGCCGAAAGAGACCCAGTACTTC.

In its sample, this clone was seen a few times. V gene TRBV5-5 combines with J gene TRBJ2-7, with D perhaps TRBD1 (5 bases). In germline, CDR1 is SGHKS, CDR2 YYEKEE (reference sequence). This CDR3 is built from 12 residues. V lost 3 bases and J 6 bases, leaving 10 bases between the germline ends. The CDR3 sequence is CASSSDSFEQYF. CDR3 DNA: TGTGCCAGCAGCTCCGACAGCTTCGAGCAGTACTTC.

J is TRBJ2-5 and V is TRBV29-1, with 7 bases that match TRBD2. The J call may not be correct, given that the DNA end is closer to TRBJ2-7. Per germline, CDR1 SQVTM and CDR2 ANQGSEA. This CDR3 contains 13 residues. The CDR3 region is CSVRPSGSYEQYF. DNA of the CDR3: TGCAGCGTTCGCCCTAGCGGCTCCTACGAGCAGTACTTC.

The V call is TRBV18, the J call TRBJ2-7; 8 nucleotides line up with TRBD1. Germline values: CDR1 KGHSH, CDR2 LQKENI. The CDR3 spans 15 residues. The V segment lost 2 bases and the J segment 6 bases; nucleotides outside the gene matches: 9. DNA for the CDR3: TGTGCCAGCTCACCAACCCGGGACAGGCCCGGCGAGCAGTACTTC. It is translated as CASSPTRDRPGEQYF. The whole variable domain, remainder taken from reference TRBV18 and TRBJ2-7, is NAGVMQNPRHLVRRRGQEARLRCSPMKGHSHVYWYRQLPEEGLKFMVYLQKENIIDESGMPKERFSAEFPKEGPSILRIQQVVRGDSAAYFCASSPTRDRPGEQYFGPGTRLTVT.

V gene TRBV7-8 combines with J gene TRBJ1-5, with TRBD1 as a possible D gene (5 bases). CDR3 length equals 13 residues. Looked up from germline, CDR1 is SGHVS and CDR2 is FQNEAQ. V was trimmed by 5 bases and J by 7 bases, leaving 12 bases between them. As DNA, the CDR3 is TGTGCCAGCAGCCTTGGGCGGGGCCAGCCCCAGCATTTT. Its protein is CASSLGRGQPQHF.

The rearrangement links TRBV4-1 to TRBJ2-5; 10 nucleotides line up with TRBD1. CDR1 MGHRA and CDR2 YSYEKL come from the germline V gene. With 4 bases clipped from V and 4 bases from J, the junction kept 6 bases outside the gene matches. This CDR3 region has 15 residues. CDR3 sequence reads: CASSPWTGGSETQYF. Written as DNA, the CDR3 is TGCGCCAGCAGCCCCTGGACAGGGGGGTCAGAGACCCAGTACTTC.